This T cell receptor (beta chain) was obtained from a study of T cell responses to AZD1222 COVID-19 vaccine. The method was immunoSEQ multiplex PCR; TCRdb's version includes in-frame clones alone and lacks a portion of them. In the table there are approximately 120,000 clones, around 92% of which are singletons. V lost 1 base to trimming and J lost 2 bases; unmatched junction nucleotides: 2. Per the germline V gene, CDR1 is SGHAT and CDR2 is FQNNGV. There are 15 residues in the CDR3. V usage is TRBV11-2 and J usage is TRBJ1-1; 9 bases map to TRBD1. Material: peripheral blood, obtained on day 0 of AZD1222 vaccination. This TCR was recovered from an adult in good health. The CDR3 nucleotides are TGTGCCAGCAGCTTAGGGGGACAGGGAAACACTGAAGCTTTCTTT. As protein: CASSLGGQGNTEAFF.